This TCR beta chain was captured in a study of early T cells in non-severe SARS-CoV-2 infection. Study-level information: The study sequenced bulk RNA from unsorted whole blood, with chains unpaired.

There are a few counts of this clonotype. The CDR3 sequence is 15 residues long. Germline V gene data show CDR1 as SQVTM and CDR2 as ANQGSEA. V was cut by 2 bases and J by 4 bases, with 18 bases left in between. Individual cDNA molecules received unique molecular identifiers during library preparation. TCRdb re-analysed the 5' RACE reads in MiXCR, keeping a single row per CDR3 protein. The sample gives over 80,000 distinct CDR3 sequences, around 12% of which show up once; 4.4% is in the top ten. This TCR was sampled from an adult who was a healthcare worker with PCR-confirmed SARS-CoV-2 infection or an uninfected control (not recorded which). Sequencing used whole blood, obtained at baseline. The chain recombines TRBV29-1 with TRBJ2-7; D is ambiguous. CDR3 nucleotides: TGCAGCGTTGAAAAGAAAGAAATAAGTCGATACGAGCAGTACTTC. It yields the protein CSVEKKEISRYEQYF.